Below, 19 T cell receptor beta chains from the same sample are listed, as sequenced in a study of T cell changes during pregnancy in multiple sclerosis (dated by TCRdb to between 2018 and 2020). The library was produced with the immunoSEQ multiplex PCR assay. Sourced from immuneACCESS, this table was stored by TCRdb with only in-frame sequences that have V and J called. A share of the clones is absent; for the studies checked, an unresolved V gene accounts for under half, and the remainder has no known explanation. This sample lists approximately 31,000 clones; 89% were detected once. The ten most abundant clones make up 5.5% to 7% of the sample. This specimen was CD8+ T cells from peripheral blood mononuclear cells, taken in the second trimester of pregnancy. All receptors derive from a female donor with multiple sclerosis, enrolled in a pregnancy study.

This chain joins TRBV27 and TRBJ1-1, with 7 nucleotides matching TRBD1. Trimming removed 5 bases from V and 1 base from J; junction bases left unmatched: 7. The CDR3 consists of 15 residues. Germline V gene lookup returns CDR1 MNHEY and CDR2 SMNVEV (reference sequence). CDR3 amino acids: CASSRGGTENTEAFF. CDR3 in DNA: TGTGCCAGCAGTCGAGGTGGGACAGAGAACACTGAAGCTTTCTTT.

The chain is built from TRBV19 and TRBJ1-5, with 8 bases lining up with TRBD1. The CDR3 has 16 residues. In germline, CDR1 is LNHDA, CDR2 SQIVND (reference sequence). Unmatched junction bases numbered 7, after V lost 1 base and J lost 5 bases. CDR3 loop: CASSIVSGGDYQPQHF. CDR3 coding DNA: TGTGCCAGTAGTATAGTATCAGGGGGCGACTATCAGCCCCAGCATTTT.

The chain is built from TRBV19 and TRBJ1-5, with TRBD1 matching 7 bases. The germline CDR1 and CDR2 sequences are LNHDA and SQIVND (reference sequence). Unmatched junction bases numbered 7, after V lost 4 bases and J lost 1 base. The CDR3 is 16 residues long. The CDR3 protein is CASSTRQGGSNQPQHF. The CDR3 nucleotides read TGTGCCAGTAGTACCCGACAGGGTGGAAGCAATCAGCCCCAGCATTTT. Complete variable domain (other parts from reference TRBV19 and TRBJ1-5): DGGITQSPKYLFRKEGQNVTLSCEQNLNHDAMYWYRQDPGQGLRLIYYSQIVNDFQKGDIAEGYSVSREKKESFPLTVTSAQKNPTAFYLCASSTRQGGSNQPQHFGDGTRLSIL.

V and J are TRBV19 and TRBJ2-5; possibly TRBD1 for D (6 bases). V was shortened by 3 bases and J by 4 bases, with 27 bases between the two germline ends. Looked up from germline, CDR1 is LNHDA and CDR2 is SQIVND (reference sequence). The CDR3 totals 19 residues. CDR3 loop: CASSMSVESEQRGGETQYF. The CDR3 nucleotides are TGTGCCAGTAGTATGTCCGTTGAGTCAGAACAGAGAGGGGGAGAGACCCAGTACTTC.

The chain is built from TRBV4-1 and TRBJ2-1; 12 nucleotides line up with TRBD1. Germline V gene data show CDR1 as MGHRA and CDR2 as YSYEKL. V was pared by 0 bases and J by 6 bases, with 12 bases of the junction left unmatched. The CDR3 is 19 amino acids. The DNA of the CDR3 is TGCGCCAGCAGCCAAGATCATGGTTTAGGGACAGGGGGCCTCAATGAGCAGTTCTTC. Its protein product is CASSQDHGLGTGGLNEQFF.

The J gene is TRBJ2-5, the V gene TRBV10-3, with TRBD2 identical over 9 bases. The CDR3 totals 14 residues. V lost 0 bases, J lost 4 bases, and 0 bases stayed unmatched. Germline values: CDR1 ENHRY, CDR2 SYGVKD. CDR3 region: CAISESLAGETQYF. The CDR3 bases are TGTGCCATCAGTGAGTCACTAGCGGGAGAGACCCAGTACTTC.

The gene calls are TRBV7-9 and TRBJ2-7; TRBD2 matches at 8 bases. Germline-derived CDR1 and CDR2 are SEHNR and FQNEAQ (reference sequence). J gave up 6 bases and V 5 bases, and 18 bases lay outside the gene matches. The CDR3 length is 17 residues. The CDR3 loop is CASSPPIVSGIHIEQYF. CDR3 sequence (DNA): TGTGCCAGCAGCCCTCCAATTGTTAGCGGGATCCATATCGAGCAGTACTTC. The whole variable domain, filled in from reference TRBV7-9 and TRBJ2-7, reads DTGVSQNPRHKITKRGQNVTFRCDPISEHNRLYWYRQTLGQGPEFLTYFQNEAQLEKSRLLSDRFSAERPKGSFSTLEIQRTEQGDSAMYLCASSPPIVSGIHIEQYFGPGTRLTVT.

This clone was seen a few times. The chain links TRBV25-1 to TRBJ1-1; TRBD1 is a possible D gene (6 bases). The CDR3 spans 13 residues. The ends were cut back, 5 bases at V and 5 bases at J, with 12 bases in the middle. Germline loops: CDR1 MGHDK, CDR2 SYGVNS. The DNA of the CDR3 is TGTGCCAGCAGTACCTCAACAGGGACTGAAGCTTTCTTT. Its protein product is CASSTSTGTEAFF.

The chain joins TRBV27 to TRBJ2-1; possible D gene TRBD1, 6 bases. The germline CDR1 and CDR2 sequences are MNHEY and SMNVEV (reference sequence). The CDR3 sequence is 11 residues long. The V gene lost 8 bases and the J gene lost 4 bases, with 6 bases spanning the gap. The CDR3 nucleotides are TGTGCCAGCGGACAGTACAATGAGCAGTTCTTC. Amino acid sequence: CASGQYNEQFF.

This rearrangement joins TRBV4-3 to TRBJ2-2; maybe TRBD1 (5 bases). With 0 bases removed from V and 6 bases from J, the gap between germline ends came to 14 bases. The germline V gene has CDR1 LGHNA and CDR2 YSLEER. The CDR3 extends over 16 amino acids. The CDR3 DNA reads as TGCGCCAGCAGCCAAGAGGGCAGGGAAAAGGCCGGGGAGCTGTTTTTT. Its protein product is CASSQEGREKAGELFF.

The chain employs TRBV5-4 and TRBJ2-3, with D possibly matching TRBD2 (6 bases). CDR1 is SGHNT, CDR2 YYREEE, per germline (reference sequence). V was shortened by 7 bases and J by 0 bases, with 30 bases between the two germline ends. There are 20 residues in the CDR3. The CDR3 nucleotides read TGTGCCAGCGAGCGGCGTTCCAGTTTCGGGCGGGGATCTAGCACAGATACGCAGTATTTT. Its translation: CASERRSSFGRGSSTDTQYF.

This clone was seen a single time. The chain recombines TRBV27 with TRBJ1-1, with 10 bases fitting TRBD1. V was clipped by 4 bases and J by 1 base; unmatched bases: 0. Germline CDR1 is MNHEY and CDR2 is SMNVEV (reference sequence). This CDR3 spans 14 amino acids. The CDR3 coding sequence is TGTGCCAGCAGTTGGACAGGGGGGAACACTGAAGCTTTCTTT. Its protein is CASSWTGGNTEAFF.

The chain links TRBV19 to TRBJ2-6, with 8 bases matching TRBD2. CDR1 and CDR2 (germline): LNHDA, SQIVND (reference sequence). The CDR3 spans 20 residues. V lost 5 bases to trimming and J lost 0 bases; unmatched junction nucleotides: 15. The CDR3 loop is CASSFTILTSESSGANVLTF. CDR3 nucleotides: TGTGCCAGTAGTTTTACCATCTTGACTAGCGAAAGCTCTGGGGCCAACGTCCTGACTTTC.

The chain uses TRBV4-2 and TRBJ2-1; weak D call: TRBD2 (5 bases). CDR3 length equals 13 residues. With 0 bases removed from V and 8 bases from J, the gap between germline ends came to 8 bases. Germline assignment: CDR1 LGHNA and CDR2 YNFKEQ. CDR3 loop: CASSQDRRDEQFF. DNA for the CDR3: TGTGCCAGCAGCCAAGATAGGCGGGATGAGCAGTTCTTC.

CDR3 amino acids: CASSPAESYEQYF. The CDR3 coding sequence is TGTGCCAGCAGCCCAGCGGAGTCCTACGAGCAGTACTTC. The rearrangement uses TRBV27 and TRBJ2-7; perhaps TRBD2 as D (5 bases). V was trimmed by 6 bases and J by 1 base, leaving 10 bases between them. The germline CDR1 and CDR2 sequences are MNHEY and SMNVEV (reference sequence). CDR3 size: 13 residues.

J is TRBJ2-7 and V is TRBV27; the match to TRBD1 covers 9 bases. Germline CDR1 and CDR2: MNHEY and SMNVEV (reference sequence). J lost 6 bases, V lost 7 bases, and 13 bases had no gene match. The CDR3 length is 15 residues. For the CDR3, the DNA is TGTGCCAGCACCCATAGGGGACCGGACAGGGGCGAGCAGTACTTC. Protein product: CASTHRGPDRGEQYF.

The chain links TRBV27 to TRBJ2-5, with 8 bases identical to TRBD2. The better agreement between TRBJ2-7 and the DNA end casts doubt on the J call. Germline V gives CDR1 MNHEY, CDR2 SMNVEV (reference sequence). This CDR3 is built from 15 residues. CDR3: CASSSPSGSKYEQYF. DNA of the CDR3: TGTGCCAGCAGTTCCCCCAGCGGGAGTAAGTACGAGCAGTACTTC.

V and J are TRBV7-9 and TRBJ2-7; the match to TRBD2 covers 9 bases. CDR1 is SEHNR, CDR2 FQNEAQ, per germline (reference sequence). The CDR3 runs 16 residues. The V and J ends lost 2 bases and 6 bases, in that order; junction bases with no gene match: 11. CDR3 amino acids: CASSLSGTSLSSEQYF. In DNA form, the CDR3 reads TGTGCCAGCAGCTTATCAGGGACTAGCTTATCTAGCGAGCAGTACTTC.

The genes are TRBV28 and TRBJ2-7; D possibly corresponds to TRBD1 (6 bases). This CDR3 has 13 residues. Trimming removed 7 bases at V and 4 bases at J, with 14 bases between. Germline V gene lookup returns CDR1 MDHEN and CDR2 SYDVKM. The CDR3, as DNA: TGTGCCAGCACCCCGGGACACCCGTACGAGCAGTACTTC. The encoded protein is CASTPGHPYEQYF.